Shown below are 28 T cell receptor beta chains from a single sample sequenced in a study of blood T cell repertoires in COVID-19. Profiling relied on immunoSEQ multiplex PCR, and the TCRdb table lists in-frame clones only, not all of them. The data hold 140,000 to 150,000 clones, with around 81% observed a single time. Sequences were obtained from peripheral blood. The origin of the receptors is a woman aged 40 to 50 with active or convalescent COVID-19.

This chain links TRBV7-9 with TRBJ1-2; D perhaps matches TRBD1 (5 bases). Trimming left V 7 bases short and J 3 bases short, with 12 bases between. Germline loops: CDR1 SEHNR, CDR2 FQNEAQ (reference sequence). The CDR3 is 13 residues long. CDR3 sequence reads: CASTDSRDYGYTF. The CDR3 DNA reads TGTGCCAGCACTGACAGTCGTGACTATGGCTACACCTTC.

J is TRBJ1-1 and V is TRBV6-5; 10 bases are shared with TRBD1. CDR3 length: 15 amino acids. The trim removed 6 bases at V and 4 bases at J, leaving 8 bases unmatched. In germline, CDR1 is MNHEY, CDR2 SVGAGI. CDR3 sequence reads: CASSGLTGGLTEAFF. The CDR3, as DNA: TGTGCCAGCAGCGGATTGACAGGGGGCCTCACTGAAGCTTTCTTT.

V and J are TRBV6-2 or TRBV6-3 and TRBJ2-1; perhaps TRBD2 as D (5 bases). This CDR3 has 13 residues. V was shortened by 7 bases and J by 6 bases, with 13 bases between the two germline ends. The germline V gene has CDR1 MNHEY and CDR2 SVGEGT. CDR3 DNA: TGTGCCAGCACCCCGGACTGGATCAATGAGCAGTTCTTC. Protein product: CASTPDWINEQFF.

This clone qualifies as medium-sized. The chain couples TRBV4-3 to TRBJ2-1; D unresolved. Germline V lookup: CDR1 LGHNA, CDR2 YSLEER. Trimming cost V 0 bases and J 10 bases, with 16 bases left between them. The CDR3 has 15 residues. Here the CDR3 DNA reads TGCGCCAGCAGCCAAGATCGTACCCCTTATAGCGAGCAGTTCTTC. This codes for CASSQDRTPYSEQFF.

Here the CDR3 reads CASSYFEWEDEKLFF. As DNA, the CDR3 is TGTGCCAGCAGTTACTTCGAATGGGAGGACGAAAAACTGTTTTTT. The genes are TRBV6-5 and TRBJ1-4; D is undetermined. With 1 base removed from V and 8 bases from J, the gap between germline ends came to 14 bases. CDR1 and CDR2 (germline): MNHEY, SVGAGI. The CDR3 sequence is 15 residues long.

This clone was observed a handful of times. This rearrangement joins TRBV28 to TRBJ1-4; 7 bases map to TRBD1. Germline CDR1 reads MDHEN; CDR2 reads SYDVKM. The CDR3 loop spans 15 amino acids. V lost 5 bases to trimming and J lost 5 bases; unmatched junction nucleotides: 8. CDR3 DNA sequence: TGTGCCAGCAGTCCCGACAGGGCGGGAAATGAAAAACTGTTTTTT. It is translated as CASSPDRAGNEKLFF.

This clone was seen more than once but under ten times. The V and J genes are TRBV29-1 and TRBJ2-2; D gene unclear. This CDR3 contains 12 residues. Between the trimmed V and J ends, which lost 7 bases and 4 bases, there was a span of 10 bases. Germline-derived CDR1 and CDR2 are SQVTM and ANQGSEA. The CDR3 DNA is TGCAGCGCCTCACGGAGCACCGGGGAGCTGTTTTTT. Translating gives CSASRSTGELFF.

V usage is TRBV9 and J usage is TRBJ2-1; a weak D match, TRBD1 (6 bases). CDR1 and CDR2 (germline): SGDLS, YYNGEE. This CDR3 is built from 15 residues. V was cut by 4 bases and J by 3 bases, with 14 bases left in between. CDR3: CASSTRGERYNEQFF. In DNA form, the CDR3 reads TGTGCCAGCAGCACCAGGGGTGAGCGCTACAATGAGCAGTTCTTC.

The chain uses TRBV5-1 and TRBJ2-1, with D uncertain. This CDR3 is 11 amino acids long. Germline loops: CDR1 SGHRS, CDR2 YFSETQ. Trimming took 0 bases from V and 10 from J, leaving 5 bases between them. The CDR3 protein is CASSLGLEQFF. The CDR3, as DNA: TGCGCCAGCAGCTTGGGGCTGGAGCAGTTCTTC.

Written as DNA, the CDR3 is TGCAGCGTTGGCTACAGGGTGGGCACTGAAGCTTTCTTT. Amino acid sequence: CSVGYRVGTEAFF. The J gene is TRBJ1-1, the V gene TRBV29-1, with D possibly matching TRBD1 (6 bases). CDR1 is SQVTM, CDR2 ANQGSEA, per germline. The ends were cut back, 4 bases at V and 4 bases at J, with 13 bases in the middle. The CDR3 consists of 13 residues. The whole variable domain, remainder taken from reference TRBV29-1 and TRBJ1-1, is SAVISQKPSRDICQRGTSLTIQCQVDSQVTMMFWYRQQPGQSLTLIATANQGSEATYESGFVIDKFPISRPNLTFSTLTVSNMSPEDSSIYLCSVGYRVGTEAFFGQGTRLTVV.

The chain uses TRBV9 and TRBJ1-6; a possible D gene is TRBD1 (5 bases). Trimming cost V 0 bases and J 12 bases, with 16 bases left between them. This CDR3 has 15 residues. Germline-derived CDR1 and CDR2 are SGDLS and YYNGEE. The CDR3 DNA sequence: TGTGCCAGCAGCGTAGCAGGTTCGGGGGAAAGACCCCTCCACTTT. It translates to CASSVAGSGERPLHF.

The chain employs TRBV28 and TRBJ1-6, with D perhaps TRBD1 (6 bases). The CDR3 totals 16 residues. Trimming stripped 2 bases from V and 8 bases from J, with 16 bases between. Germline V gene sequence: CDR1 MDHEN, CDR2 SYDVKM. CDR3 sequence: CASSLSADRRDSPLHF. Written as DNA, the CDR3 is TGTGCCAGCAGTTTAAGTGCGGACAGACGGGATTCACCCCTCCACTTT.

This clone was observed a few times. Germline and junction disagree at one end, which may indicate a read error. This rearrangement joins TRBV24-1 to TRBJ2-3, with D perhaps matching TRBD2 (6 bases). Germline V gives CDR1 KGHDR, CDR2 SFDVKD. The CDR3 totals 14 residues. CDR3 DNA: TGTGCCACGAGTGCGGCGGGATGGCCCAATACGCAGTATTTT. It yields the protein CATSAAGWPNTQYF.

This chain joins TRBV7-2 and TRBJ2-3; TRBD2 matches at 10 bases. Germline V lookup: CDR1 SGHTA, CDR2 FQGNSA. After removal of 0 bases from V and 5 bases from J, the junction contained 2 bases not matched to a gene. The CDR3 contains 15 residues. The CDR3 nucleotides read TGTGCCAGCAGCTTAGCACTAGCGGGAAGAGATACGCAGTATTTT. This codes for CASSLALAGRDTQYF.

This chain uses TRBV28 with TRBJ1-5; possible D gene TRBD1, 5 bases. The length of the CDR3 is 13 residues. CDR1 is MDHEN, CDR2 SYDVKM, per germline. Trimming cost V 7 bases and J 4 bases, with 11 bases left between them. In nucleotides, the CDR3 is TGTGCCAGCAACCATGGGGGGAATCAGCCCCAGCATTTT. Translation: CASNHGGNQPQHF. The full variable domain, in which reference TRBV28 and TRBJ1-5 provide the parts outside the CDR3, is DVKVTQSSRYLVKRTGEKVFLECVQDMDHENMFWYRQDPGLGLRLIYFSYDVKMKEKGDIPEGYSVSREKKERFSLILESASTNQTSMYLCASNHGGNQPQHFGDGTRLSIL.

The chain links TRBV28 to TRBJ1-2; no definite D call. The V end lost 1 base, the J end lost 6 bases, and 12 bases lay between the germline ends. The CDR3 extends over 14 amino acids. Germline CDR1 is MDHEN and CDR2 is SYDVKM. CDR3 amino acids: CASSLFGESHGYTF. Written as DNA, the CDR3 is TGTGCCAGCAGTTTATTCGGGGAGTCCCATGGCTACACCTTC.

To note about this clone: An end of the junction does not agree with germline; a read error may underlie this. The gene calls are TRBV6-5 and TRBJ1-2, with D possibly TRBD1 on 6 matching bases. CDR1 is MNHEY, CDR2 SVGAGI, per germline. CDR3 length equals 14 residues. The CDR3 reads CASSYWEGDYGYTF. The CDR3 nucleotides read TGTGCCAGCAGCTACTGGGAGGGGGACTATGGCTACACCTTC.

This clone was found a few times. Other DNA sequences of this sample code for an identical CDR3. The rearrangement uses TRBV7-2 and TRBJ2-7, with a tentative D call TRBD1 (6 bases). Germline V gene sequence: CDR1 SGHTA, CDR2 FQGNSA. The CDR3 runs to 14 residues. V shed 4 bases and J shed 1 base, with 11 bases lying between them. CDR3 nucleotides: TGTGCCAGCAGCTCGGGACATTCTTCCTACGAGCAGTACTTC. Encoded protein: CASSSGHSSYEQYF. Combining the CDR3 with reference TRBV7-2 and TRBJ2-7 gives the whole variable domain GAGVSQSPSNKVTEKGKDVELRCDPISGHTALYWYRQSLGQGLEFLIYFQGNSAPDKSGLPSDRFSAERTGGSVSTLTIQRTQQEDSAVYLCASSSGHSSYEQYFGPGTRLTVT.

In DNA, the CDR3 is TGTGCCAGCAGTTTCCAAACAGGGAAGGCTGAAGCTTTCTTT. Its protein is CASSFQTGKAEAFF. J is TRBJ1-1 and V is TRBV27, with D possibly matching TRBD1 (6 bases). V shed 3 bases and J shed 6 bases, with 14 bases lying between them. Germline V CDR1 and CDR2: MNHEY, SMNVEV (reference sequence). CDR3 length equals 14 residues.

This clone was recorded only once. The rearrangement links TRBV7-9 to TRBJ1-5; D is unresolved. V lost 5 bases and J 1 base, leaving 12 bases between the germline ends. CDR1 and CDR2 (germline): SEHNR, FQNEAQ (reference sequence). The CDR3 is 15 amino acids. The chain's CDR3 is CASSQDGLSNQPQHF. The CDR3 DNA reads TGTGCCAGCAGCCAAGATGGACTGAGCAATCAGCCCCAGCATTTT.

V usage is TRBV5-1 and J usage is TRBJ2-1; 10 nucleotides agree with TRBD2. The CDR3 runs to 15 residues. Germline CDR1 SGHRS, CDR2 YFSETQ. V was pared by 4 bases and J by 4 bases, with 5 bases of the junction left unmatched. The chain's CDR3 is CASSLPSGGYNEQFF. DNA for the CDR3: TGCGCCAGCAGCCTACCTAGCGGGGGTTACAATGAGCAGTTCTTC.

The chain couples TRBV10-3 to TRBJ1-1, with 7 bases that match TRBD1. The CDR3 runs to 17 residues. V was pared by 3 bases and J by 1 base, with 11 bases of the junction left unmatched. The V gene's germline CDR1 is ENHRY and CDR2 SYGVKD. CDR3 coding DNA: TGTGCCATCAGTGACCTAACGGGCGGGACAGCGAACACTGAAGCTTTCTTT. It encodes CAISDLTGGTANTEAFF.

The CDR3 loop reads CAISSAGFLSSGNTIYF. The DNA of the CDR3 is TGTGCCATCAGTTCCGCAGGGTTCTTGAGCTCTGGAAACACCATATATTTT. The chain is built from TRBV10-3 and TRBJ1-3; possibly TRBD1 for D (5 bases). This CDR3 has 17 residues. The germline V and J ends were trimmed by 5 bases and 0 bases, with 17 bases remaining between them. Germline V CDR1 and CDR2: ENHRY, SYGVKD.

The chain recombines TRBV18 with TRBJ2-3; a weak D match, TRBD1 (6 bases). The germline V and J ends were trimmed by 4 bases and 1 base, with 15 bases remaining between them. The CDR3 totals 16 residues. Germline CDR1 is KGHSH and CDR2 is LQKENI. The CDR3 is CASSLAIRGGTDTQYF. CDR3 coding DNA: TGTGCCAGCTCACTAGCCATCAGGGGCGGCACAGATACGCAGTATTTT.

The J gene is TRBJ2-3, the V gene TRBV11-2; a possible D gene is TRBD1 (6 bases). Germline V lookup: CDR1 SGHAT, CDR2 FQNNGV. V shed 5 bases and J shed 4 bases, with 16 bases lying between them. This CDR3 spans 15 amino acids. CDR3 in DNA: TGTGCCAGCAGCCACCGGACAGCCGGGGCAGATACGCAGTATTTT. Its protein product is CASSHRTAGADTQYF.

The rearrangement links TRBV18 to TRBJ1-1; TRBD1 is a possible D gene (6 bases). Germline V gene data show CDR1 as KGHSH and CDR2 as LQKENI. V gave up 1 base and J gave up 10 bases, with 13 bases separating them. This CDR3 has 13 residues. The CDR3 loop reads CASSPQGGGGAFF. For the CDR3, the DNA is TGTGCCAGCTCACCACAGGGAGGGGGGGGAGCTTTCTTT. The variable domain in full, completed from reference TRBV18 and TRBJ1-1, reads NAGVMQNPRHLVRRRGQEARLRCSPMKGHSHVYWYRQLPEEGLKFMVYLQKENIIDESGMPKERFSAEFPKEGPSILRIQQVVRGDSAAYFCASSPQGGGGAFFGQGTRLTVV.

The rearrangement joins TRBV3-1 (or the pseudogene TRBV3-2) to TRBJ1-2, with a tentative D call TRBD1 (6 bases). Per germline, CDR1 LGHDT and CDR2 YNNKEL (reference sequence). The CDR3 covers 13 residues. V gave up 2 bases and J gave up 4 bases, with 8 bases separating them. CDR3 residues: CASSQTGSYGYTF. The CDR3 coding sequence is TGTGCCAGCAGCCAAACAGGGAGCTATGGCTACACCTTC.

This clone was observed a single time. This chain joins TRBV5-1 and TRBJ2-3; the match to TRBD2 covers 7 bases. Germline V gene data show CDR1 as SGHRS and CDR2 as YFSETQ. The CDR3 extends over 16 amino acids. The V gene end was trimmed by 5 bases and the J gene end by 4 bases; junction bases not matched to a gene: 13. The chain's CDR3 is CASRGVAGVWSDTQYF. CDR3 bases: TGCGCCAGCAGAGGGGTGGCGGGAGTATGGTCAGATACGCAGTATTTT.